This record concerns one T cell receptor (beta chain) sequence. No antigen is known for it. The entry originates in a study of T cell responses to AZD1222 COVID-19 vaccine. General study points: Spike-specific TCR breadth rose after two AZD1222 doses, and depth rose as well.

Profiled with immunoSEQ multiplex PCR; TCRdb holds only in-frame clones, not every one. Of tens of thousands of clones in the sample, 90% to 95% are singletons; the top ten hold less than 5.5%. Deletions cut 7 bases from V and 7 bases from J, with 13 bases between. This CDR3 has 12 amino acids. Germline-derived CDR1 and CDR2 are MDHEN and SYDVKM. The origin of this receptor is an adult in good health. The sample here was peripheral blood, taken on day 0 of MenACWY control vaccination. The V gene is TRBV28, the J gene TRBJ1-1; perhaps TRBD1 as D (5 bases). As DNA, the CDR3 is TGTGCCAGCAAAGAAGTCGGGGGTGAAGCTTTCTTT. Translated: CASKEVGGEAFF.